The entry that follows covers one T cell receptor beta chain sequence. With random hexamers, reverse transcription was performed on roughly 0.45 to 1 ug of RNA. MiXCR, run by TCRdb on the immunoSEQ multiplex PCR reads, gives a single entry per CDR3 protein. The data contain over 150,000 distinct CDR3 sequences, over 90% of them seen just once; the ten biggest clones take up about 0.1%. From blood CD8+ and CD4+ T cells, TCR beta sequences were generated. This sample was included in a study of CD8 T cells in Susac syndrome. Across the whole study: Active disease was present in about 6 of the sequenced Susac syndrome patients, whereas under 10 of them were in remission.

Germline V gene sequence: CDR1 LNHDA, CDR2 SQIVND (reference sequence). The CDR3 has 15 residues. Deletions cut 4 bases from V and 0 bases from J, with 13 bases between. Specimen: CD4+ T cells from PBMCs. This clonotype originated in a human donor with Susac syndrome. The rearrangement links TRBV19 to TRBJ2-7; weak D call: TRBD2 (5 bases). The CDR3 sequence: CASSNSGGSSYEQYF. The CDR3 nucleotides read TGTGCCAGTAGTAACAGCGGAGGTAGCTCCTACGAGCAGTACTTC.